The 6 T cell receptor beta chains in this list originate from one sample, sequenced in a study of cytomegalovirus exposure and HLA in healthy donors (dated by TCRdb to 2015 to 2018). Preparation of the library involved the immunoSEQ multiplex PCR assay. For the multiplex PCR, a mixture combining 60 forward primers for TCR Vbeta segments and 13 reverse primers for TCR Jbeta segments was used. The clones in this table, taken by TCRdb from immuneACCESS, are in-frame only. Not every clone is retained; where verified, under half of the shortfall comes from an unresolved V gene, and the cause of the rest is unknown. The sample's clone listing holds about 130,000 clones. 1.5% to 2.5% of the sample comes from the top ten. Sequencing was done on a sample of PBMCs. The receptors stem from a woman between 55 and 75 years old in good health and CMV-seronegative.

The chain has TRBV9 and TRBJ2-2; possible D gene TRBD1, 5 bases. V lost 0 bases and J 4 bases, leaving 10 bases between the germline ends. Germline lookup yields CDR1 SGDLS and CDR2 YYNGEE. The CDR3 sequence is 15 residues long. This CDR3 is CASSVGRRGTGELFF. In DNA form, the CDR3 reads TGTGCCAGCAGCGTAGGACGAAGGGGCACCGGGGAGCTGTTTTTT.

This chain joins TRBV10-3 and TRBJ2-2, with no clear D. Between the trimmed V and J ends, which lost 7 bases and 0 bases, there was a span of 9 bases. CDR1 ENHRY and CDR2 SYGVKD come from the germline V gene. The CDR3 is 14 residues long. As DNA, the CDR3 is TGTGCCATCAAAGGCGGCGCGAACACCGGGGAGCTGTTTTTT. Its translation: CAIKGGANTGELFF.

The chain combines TRBV6-5 with TRBJ1-1, with D uncertain. V was cut by 8 bases and J by 4 bases, with 14 bases left in between. The CDR3 spans 13 residues. Germline V lookup: CDR1 MNHEY, CDR2 SVGAGI. CDR3 coding DNA: TGTGCCAGCCGCGGGCCGGGGAGCACTGAAGCTTTCTTT. Amino acid sequence: CASRGPGSTEAFF.

The chain has TRBV7-6 and TRBJ2-1; no definite D call. The ends were cut back, 5 bases at V and 4 bases at J, with 12 bases in the middle. The CDR3 covers 14 residues. Germline loops: CDR1 SGHVS, CDR2 FNYEAQ. The CDR3 loop is CASSPRMFYNEQFF. CDR3 nucleotides: TGTGCCAGCAGCCCGAGGATGTTTTACAATGAGCAGTTCTTC.

The rearrangement joins TRBV2 to TRBJ2-5; D is undetermined. The germline V and J ends were trimmed by 9 bases and 2 bases, with 10 bases remaining between them. From germline, CDR1 is SNHLY and CDR2 FYNNEI. CDR3 length: 12 amino acids. The chain's CDR3 is CARATAQETQYF. As DNA, the CDR3 is TGTGCCAGGGCAACAGCTCAAGAGACCCAGTACTTC.

The chain couples TRBV29-1 to TRBJ2-5; D perhaps matches TRBD2 (5 bases). The CDR3 is made up of 14 amino acids. Trimming stripped 7 bases from V and 1 base from J, with 16 bases between. Per germline, CDR1 SQVTM and CDR2 ANQGSEA. For the CDR3, the DNA is TGCAGCGGGGAAAGGACGGGGTCCCAAGAGACCCAGTACTTC. This encodes CSGERTGSQETQYF.